Following are 5 T cell receptor beta chains from one sample sequenced in a study of follicular helper T cells after annual influenza vaccination. Sequencing was performed with immunoSEQ multiplex PCR; in TCRdb, only in-frame clones are kept and a portion is missing. The sample has about 15,000 clones, around 85% seen once. The time point was: 2014-2015 season, 7 days after vaccination. The sample here was CXCR5+ CD38- circulating T follicular helper cells from blood, taken 7 days after influenza vaccination. The subset: circulating Tfh, non-naive CD4+CXCR5+PD-1+ (ICOS+CD38+ or ICOS-CD38-). These receptors all come from an adult who received the influenza vaccine.

In DNA form, the CDR3 reads TGTGCCAGCAGCACGGGACAGGGGAAGGGTCAGCCCCAGCATTTT. Protein: CASSTGQGKGQPQHF. The rearrangement uses TRBV7-2 and TRBJ1-5, with 10 bases fitting TRBD1. The junction had 7 bases not matched to a gene; V was cut back by 5 bases and J by 6 bases. Looked up from germline, CDR1 is SGHTA and CDR2 is FQGNSA. The CDR3 consists of 15 residues.

V gene TRBV7-9 combines with J gene TRBJ1-1; D unresolved. V gave up 5 bases and J gave up 5 bases, with 9 bases separating them. CDR3 size: 12 residues. Germline CDR1 SEHNR, CDR2 FQNEAQ (reference sequence). The CDR3 DNA sequence: TGTGCCAGCAGCACTCAGAGGACTGAAGCTTTCTTT. It is translated as CASSTQRTEAFF.

A single count supports this clone. The V gene is TRBV19, the J gene TRBJ2-7, with D maybe TRBD1 (6 bases). V lost 6 bases and J lost 2, with 20 bases in between. Germline assignment: CDR1 LNHDA and CDR2 SQIVND (reference sequence). The length of the CDR3 is 16 residues. Here the CDR3 DNA reads TGTGCCAGTAGCCACTCCGGAACAGGGTTCCCCTACGAGCAGTACTTC. Its translation: CASSHSGTGFPYEQYF.

This rearrangement joins TRBV27 to TRBJ2-1; 7 bases line up with TRBD2. The germline CDR1 and CDR2 sequences are MNHEY and SMNVEV (reference sequence). J gave up 11 bases and V 6 bases, and 16 bases lay outside the gene matches. The CDR3 runs to 15 residues. In DNA, the CDR3 is TGTGCCAGCAGCCGGACTAGAAGTAAAACCACGCAGCAGTTCTTC. Encoded protein: CASSRTRSKTTQQFF.

V is TRBV2 and J is TRBJ2-2, with TRBD1 matching 10 bases. Germline trimming cut 6 bases from V and 1 base from J; bases unmatched to any gene: 2. CDR1 is SNHLY, CDR2 FYNNEI, per germline. The CDR3 is made up of 15 amino acids. DNA for the CDR3: TGTGCCAGCAGAGGACAGGGGGGGAACACCGGGGAGCTGTTTTTT. Its protein is CASRGQGGNTGELFF.